This paragraph reports one T cell receptor beta chain. Among the approximately 130 subjects of the validation cohort, separate from the roughly 600-subject first cohort, were the donors. The entry originates in a study of cytomegalovirus exposure and HLA in healthy donors. The assay was immunoSEQ multiplex PCR, and TCRdb's table has in-frame clones only and misses some. The profile shows hundreds of thousands of clones, 80% to 90% of them singletons. The clonotype originates from a woman in her late teens or twenties in good health and CMV-seronegative. The sample comprised PBMCs.

CDR3 loop: CASSQGLPGAAFF. CDR3 in DNA: TGTGCCAGCAGCCAGGGTCTTCCAGGTGCAGCTTTCTTT. The chain joins TRBV7-9 to TRBJ1-1; D might be TRBD1 (5 bases). The CDR3 covers 13 residues. The ends were cut back, 5 bases at V and 10 bases at J, with 17 bases in the middle. Germline assignment: CDR1 SEHNR and CDR2 FQNEAQ (reference sequence). Full variable domain (remainder filled in from reference TRBV7-9 and TRBJ1-1): DTGVSQNPRHKITKRGQNVTFRCDPISEHNRLYWYRQTLGQGPEFLTYFQNEAQLEKSRLLSDRFSAERPKGSFSTLEIQRTEQGDSAMYLCASSQGLPGAAFFGQGTRLTVV.